This T cell receptor (beta chain) was identified in a study of blood T cell repertoires in COVID-19. The repertoire was sequenced with immunoSEQ multiplex PCR; TCRdb's copy has only in-frame clones and lacks some. The table has about 210,000 clones, approximately 80% seen once. As concerns this clone: Other DNA sequences in this specimen translate into the identical CDR3.

The age range of participants was roughly 18 to 90 years, with residence in about two dozen US areas. V lost 4 bases to trimming and J lost 1 base; unmatched junction nucleotides: 3. Per the germline V gene, CDR1 is SGHRS and CDR2 is YFSETQ. This CDR3 has 14 amino acids. J is TRBJ2-3 and V is TRBV5-1; 7 nucleotides match TRBD1. The sequence came from a woman in her fifties or sixties with acute COVID-19. Sample: PBMCs or T cells enriched from blood (not recorded which). The CDR3 reads CASSVGTGTDTQYF. CDR3 DNA sequence: TGCGCCAGCAGCGTCGGGACAGGCACAGATACGCAGTATTTT.